What follows describes a single T cell receptor (beta chain). Its antigen is not known. This specimen comes from a study of T cell responses to AZD1222 COVID-19 vaccine. The data were produced by immunoSEQ multiplex PCR, yet TCRdb's version contains in-frame clones alone and is incomplete. The sample shows under 150,000 clones, 90% of them seen only once. V gave up 4 bases and J gave up 3 bases; unmatched junction bases: 8. Germline V gives CDR1 SGHTA, CDR2 FQGNSA. This CDR3 has 15 amino acids. General study points: Possibly, clonal diversity was underestimated; donors were largely white British and included more females. It was only after the peak T cell response that any repertoires were sampled. Just a handful of people given AZD1222 tested seropositive at baseline.

Sequenced material: peripheral blood, taken 28 days after the second AZD1222 dose. The chain couples TRBV7-2 to TRBJ2-7; 8 nucleotides agree with TRBD2. The receptor comes from an adult who received the AZD1222 COVID-19 vaccine. The CDR3 DNA reads as TGTGCCAGCAGCTCCATAGCGGGACCGAACTACGAGCAGTACTTC. Its translation: CASSSIAGPNYEQYF.